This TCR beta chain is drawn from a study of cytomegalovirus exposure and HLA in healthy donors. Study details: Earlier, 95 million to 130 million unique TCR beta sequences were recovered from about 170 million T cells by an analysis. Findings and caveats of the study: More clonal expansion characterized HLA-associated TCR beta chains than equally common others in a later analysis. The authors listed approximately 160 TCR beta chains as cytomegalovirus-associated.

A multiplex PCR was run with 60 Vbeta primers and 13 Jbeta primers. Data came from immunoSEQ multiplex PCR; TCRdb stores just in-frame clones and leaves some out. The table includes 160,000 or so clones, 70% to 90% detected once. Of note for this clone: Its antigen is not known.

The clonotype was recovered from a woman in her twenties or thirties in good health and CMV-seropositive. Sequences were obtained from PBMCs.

The CDR3 loop reads CASSQDARQGAGGANVLTF. In DNA form, the CDR3 reads TGCGCCAGCAGCCAAGATGCTCGGCAGGGGGCGGGTGGGGCCAACGTCCTGACTTTC. The V and J genes are TRBV4-3 and TRBJ2-6, with 8 positions matching TRBD1. Trimming removed 0 bases from V and 3 bases from J; junction bases left unmatched: 10. CDR1 is LGHNA and CDR2 is YSLEER in the germline V gene. The CDR3 sequence is 19 residues long.